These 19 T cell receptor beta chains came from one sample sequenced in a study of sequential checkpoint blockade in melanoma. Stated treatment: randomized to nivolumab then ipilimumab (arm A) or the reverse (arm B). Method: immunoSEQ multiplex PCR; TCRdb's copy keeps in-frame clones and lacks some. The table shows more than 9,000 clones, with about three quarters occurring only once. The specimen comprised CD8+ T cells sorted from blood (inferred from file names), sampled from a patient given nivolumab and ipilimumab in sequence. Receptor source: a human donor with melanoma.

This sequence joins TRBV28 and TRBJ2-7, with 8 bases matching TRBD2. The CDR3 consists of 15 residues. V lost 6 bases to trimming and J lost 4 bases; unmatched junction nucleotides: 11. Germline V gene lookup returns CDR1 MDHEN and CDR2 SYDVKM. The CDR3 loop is CASRIGTRRFYEQYF. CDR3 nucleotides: TGTGCCAGCAGGATCGGGACTAGACGTTTTTACGAGCAGTACTTC.

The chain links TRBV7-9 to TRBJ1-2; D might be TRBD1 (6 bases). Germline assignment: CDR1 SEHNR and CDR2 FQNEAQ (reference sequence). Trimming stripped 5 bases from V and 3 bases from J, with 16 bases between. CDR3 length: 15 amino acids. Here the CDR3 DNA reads TGTGCCAGCAGCACAGGGAACGGATACTACTATGGCTACACCTTC. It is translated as CASSTGNGYYYGYTF.

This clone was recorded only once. The CDR3 DNA follows: TGTGCCAGCAGCTTTTTCGATCGTGGAGCGCAGTATTTT. This sequence encodes CASSFFDRGAQYF. This chain links TRBV7-9 with TRBJ2-3; D remains ambiguous. Germline lookup yields CDR1 SEHNR and CDR2 FQNEAQ (reference sequence). Deletions cut 3 bases from V and 10 bases from J, with 14 bases between. The length of the CDR3 is 13 residues.

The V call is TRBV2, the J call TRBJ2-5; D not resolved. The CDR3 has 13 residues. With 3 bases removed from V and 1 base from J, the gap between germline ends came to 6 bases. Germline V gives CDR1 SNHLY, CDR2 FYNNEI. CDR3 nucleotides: TGTGCCAGCAGTGAGGGCATCCAAGAGACCCAGTACTTC. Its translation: CASSEGIQETQYF. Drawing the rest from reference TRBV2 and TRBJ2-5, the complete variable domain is EPEVTQTPSHQVTQMGQEVILRCVPISNHLYFYWYRQILGQKVEFLVSFYNNEISEKSEIFDDQFSVERPDGSNFTLKIRSTKLEDSAMYFCASSEGIQETQYFGPGTRLLVL.

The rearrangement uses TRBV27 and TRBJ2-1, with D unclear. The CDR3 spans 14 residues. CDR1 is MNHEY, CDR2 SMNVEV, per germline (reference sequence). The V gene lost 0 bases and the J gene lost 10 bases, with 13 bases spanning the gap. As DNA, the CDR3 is TGTGCCAGCAGTTTATCGGGCCCCCTTCTCGAGCAGTTCTTC. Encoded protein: CASSLSGPLLEQFF.

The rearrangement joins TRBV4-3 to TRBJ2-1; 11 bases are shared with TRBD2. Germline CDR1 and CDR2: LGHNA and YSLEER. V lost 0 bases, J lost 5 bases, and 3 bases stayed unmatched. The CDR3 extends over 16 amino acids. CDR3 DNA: TGCGCCAGCAGCCAAGATCAACTAGCGGGAGACAATGAGCAGTTCTTC. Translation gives CASSQDQLAGDNEQFF.

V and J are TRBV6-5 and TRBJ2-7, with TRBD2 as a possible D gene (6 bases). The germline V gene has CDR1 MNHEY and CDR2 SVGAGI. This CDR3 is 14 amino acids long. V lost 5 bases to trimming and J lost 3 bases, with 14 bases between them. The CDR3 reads CASSEVEEGYEQYF. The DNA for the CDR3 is TGTGCCAGCAGTGAAGTCGAGGAGGGCTACGAGCAGTACTTC.

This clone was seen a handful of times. The chain's CDR3 is CASSQGTGRYEQYF. Written as DNA, the CDR3 is TGTGCCAGCAGCCAAGGTACAGGGCGGTACGAGCAGTACTTC. The chain couples TRBV4-2 to TRBJ2-7; maybe TRBD1 (6 bases). The V end lost 1 base, the J end lost 4 bases, and 11 bases lay between the germline ends. This CDR3 has 14 amino acids. Looked up from germline, CDR1 is LGHNA and CDR2 is YNFKEQ.

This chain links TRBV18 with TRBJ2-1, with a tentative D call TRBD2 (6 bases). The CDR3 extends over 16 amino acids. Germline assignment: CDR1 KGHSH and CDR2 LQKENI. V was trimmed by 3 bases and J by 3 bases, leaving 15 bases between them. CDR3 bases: TGTGCCAGCTCACCTCCGGGGGAAGCCCACTACAATGAGCAGTTCTTC. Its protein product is CASSPPGEAHYNEQFF. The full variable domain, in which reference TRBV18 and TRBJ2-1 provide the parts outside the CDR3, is NAGVMQNPRHLVRRRGQEARLRCSPMKGHSHVYWYRQLPEEGLKFMVYLQKENIIDESGMPKERFSAEFPKEGPSILRIQQVVRGDSAAYFCASSPPGEAHYNEQFFGPGTRLTVL.

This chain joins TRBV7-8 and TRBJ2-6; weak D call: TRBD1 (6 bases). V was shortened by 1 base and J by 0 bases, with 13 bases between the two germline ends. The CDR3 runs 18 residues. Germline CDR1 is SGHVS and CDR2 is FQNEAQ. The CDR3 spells CASSLVGQLLSGANVLTF. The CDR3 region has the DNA TGTGCCAGCAGCTTAGTGGGACAACTACTCTCTGGGGCCAACGTCCTGACTTTC.

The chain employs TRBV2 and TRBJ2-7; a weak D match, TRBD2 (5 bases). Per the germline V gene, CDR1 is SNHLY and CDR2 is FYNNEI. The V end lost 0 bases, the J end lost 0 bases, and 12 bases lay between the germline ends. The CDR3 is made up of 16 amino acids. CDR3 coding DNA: TGTGCCAGCAGTGAAGCCCTTGGACTCGGCTCCTACGAGCAGTACTTC. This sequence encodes CASSEALGLGSYEQYF.

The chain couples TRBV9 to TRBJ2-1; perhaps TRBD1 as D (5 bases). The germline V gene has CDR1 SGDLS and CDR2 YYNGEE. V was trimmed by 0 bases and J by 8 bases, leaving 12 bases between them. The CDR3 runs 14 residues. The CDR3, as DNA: TGTGCCAGCAGCGTAGGTGCCAGGGCTGATGAGCAGTTCTTC. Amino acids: CASSVGARADEQFF. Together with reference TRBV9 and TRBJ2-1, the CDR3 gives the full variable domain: DSGVTQTPKHLITATGQRVTLRCSPRSGDLSVYWYQQSLDQGLQFLIQYYNGEERAKGNILERFSAQQFPDLHSELNLSSLELGDSALYFCASSVGARADEQFFGPGTRLTVL.

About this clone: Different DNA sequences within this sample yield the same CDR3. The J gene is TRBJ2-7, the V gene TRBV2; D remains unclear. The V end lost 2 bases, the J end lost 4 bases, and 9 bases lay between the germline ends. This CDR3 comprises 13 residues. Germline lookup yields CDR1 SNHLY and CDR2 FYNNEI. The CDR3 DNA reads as TGTGCCAGCAGTGAAAGTCAGGTTTACGAGCAGTACTTC. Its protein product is CASSESQVYEQYF.

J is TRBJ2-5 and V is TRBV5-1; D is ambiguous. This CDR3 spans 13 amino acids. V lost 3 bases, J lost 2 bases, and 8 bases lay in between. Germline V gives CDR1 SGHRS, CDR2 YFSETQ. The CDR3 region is CASSYRAQETQYF. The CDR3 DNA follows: TGCGCCAGCAGCTATAGAGCACAAGAGACCCAGTACTTC.

The CDR3 loop is CASSYDRTYYEQYF. The CDR3 nucleotides are TGTGCCAGCAGCTATGACAGGACATACTACGAGCAGTACTTC. V is TRBV5-6 and J is TRBJ2-7; maybe TRBD1 (6 bases). Trimming stripped 3 bases from V and 3 bases from J, with 13 bases between. In germline, CDR1 is SGHDT, CDR2 YYEEEE. The CDR3 length is 14 residues.

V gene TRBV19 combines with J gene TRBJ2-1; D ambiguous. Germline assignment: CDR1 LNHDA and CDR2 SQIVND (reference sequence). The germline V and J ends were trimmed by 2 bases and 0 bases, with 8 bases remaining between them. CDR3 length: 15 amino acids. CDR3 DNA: TGTGCCAGTAGTATAAAAGATAGCTCCTACAATGAGCAGTTCTTC. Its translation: CASSIKDSSYNEQFF.

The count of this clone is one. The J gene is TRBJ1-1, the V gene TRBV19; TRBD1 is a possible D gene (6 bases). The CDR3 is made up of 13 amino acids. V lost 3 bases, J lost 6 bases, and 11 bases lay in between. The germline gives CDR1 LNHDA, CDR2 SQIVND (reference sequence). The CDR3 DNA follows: TGTGCCAGTAGTATTCAGGGGTCGGCTGAAGCTTTCTTT. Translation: CASSIQGSAEAFF.

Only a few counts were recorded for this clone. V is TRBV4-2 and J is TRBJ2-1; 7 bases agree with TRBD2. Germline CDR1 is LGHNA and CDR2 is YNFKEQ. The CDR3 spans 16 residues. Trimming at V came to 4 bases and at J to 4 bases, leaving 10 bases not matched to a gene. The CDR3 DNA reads TGTGCCAGCAGCCCGGGGGGAGCGGGCGATTACAATGAGCAGTTCTTC. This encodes CASSPGGAGDYNEQFF.

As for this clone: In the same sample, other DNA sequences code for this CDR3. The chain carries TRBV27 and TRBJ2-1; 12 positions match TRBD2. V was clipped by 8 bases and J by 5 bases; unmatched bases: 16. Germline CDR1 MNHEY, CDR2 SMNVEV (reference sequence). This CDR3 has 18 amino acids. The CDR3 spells CASPLIGLAGGPHNEQFF. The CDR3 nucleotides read TGTGCCAGCCCTCTTATAGGGCTAGCGGGAGGGCCACACAATGAGCAGTTCTTC.